This TCR beta chain was captured in a study of yellow fever vaccine responses in identical twins. Whole-study findings and limits: Reportedly, twins showed a vaccine T cell response that looked partly convergent and partly personalized.

Of note for this clonotype: Its cognate antigen is unknown.

TCRdb re-analysed the RT-PCR reads in MiXCR, keeping a single row per CDR3 protein. The sample includes 30,000 to 40,000 distinct CDR3 sequences, 50% to 75% seen only once; the top ten take about 4.6%. The CDR3 is made up of 13 amino acids. Deletions cut 0 bases from V and 8 bases from J, with 8 bases between. The germline V gene encodes CDR1 MRHNA and CDR2 SNTAGT. This sequence originates from a woman under 30 who received the yellow fever vaccine. This sample comprised T cells from blood (PBMCs), unsorted or a sorted subset (not recorded which), obtained before or after yellow fever vaccination (not recorded which). The gene calls are TRBV6-4 and TRBJ2-1; weak D call: TRBD2 (5 bases). The CDR3: CASSDSERDEQFF. The CDR3 DNA follows: TGTGCCAGCAGTGACTCAGAGAGGGATGAGCAGTTCTTC.